The 13 T cell receptor beta chains reported below all come from one sample, sequenced in a study of OX40 agonist ivuxolimab in advanced cancers. The method was immunoSEQ multiplex PCR; TCRdb's version includes in-frame clones alone and lacks a portion of them. Here the sample spans more than 80,000 clones, 90% to 95% being singletons. The starting material was CD4+ or CD8+ T cells sorted from blood, obtained in a trial of the OX40 agonist ivuxolimab. These TCRs come from an adult with an advanced solid tumor such as melanoma, head and neck, liver or kidney cancer.

The chain combines TRBV6-6 with TRBJ2-3; D is unresolved. Trimming took 6 bases from V and 4 from J, leaving 17 bases between them. The V gene's germline CDR1 is MNHNY and CDR2 SVGAGI (reference sequence). The CDR3 runs to 15 residues. The DNA of the CDR3 is TGTGCCAGCAGCTTACAGTCGGGTTATGCAGATACGCAGTATTTT. It translates to CASSLQSGYADTQYF.

V usage is TRBV4-2 and J usage is TRBJ1-5, with 8 bases aligning to TRBD1. This CDR3 has 16 residues. J gave up 7 bases and V 3 bases, and 11 bases lay outside the gene matches. The V gene's germline CDR1 is LGHNA and CDR2 YNFKEQ. The CDR3 DNA sequence: TGTGCCAGCAGCCAGGGAGGACAGGGAAGGAGCCAGCCCCAGCATTTT. It yields the protein CASSQGGQGRSQPQHF.

The chain employs TRBV7-9 and TRBJ1-1, with 7 bases matching TRBD1. Unmatched junction bases numbered 4, after V lost 1 base and J lost 5 bases. The germline V gene has CDR1 SEHNR and CDR2 FQNEAQ (reference sequence). The CDR3 runs to 14 residues. The CDR3 DNA is TGTGCCAGCAGCTTAGAAGGGGGCTATACTGAAGCTTTCTTT. This codes for CASSLEGGYTEAFF.

Note on this clone: Additional DNA sequences in this sample encode the identical CDR3. The V call is TRBV5-1, the J call TRBJ1-4; 7 bases match TRBD1. V shed 3 bases and J 0 bases; nucleotides not matched to a gene: 5. The germline gives CDR1 SGHRS, CDR2 YFSETQ. The CDR3 is made up of 16 amino acids. The CDR3 loop is CASSWTGGATNEKLFF. CDR3 nucleotide sequence: TGCGCCAGCAGCTGGACAGGTGGGGCAACTAATGAAAAACTGTTTTTT.

About this clone: A junction boundary mismatches the germline segment, possibly from a read error. The chain couples TRBV9 to TRBJ1-3; no clear D gene. The V gene's germline CDR1 is SGDLS and CDR2 YYNGEE. This CDR3 spans 8 amino acids. CDR3 nucleotides: TGTGCCAGCAGCCCTCGGTCCTTT. This gives the protein CASSPRSF.

The chain has TRBV6-1 and TRBJ2-1; 12 bases are a match to TRBD2. CDR1 is MNHNS and CDR2 is SASEGT in the germline V gene. Unmatched junction bases numbered 14, after V lost 4 bases and J lost 7 bases. The CDR3 has 18 amino acids. As DNA, the CDR3 is TGTGCCAGCAGTGCCAACCTCCGACTAGCGGGGGATAGGAATGAGCAGTTCTTC. Protein: CASSANLRLAGDRNEQFF.

The rearrangement links TRBV5-1 to TRBJ2-7, with TRBD1 matching over 8 bases. The CDR3 covers 14 residues. J gave up 2 bases and V 4 bases, and 5 bases lay outside the gene matches. Germline assignment: CDR1 SGHRS and CDR2 YFSETQ. CDR3 amino acids: CASSPATGAYEQYV. The CDR3 nucleotides are TGCGCCAGCAGCCCGGCGACAGGGGCCTACGAGCAGTACGTC.

The rearrangement links TRBV19 to TRBJ2-6, with unresolved D. This CDR3 contains 15 residues. CDR1 LNHDA and CDR2 SQIVND come from the germline V gene (reference sequence). The V and J ends lost 7 bases and 0 bases respectively, with 10 bases between them. Here the CDR3 DNA reads TGTGCCAGTAACGGGTATGGCTCTGGGGCCAACGTCCTGACTTTC. Its translation is CASNGYGSGANVLTF.

This sequence joins TRBV6-5 and TRBJ2-5, with TRBD1 identical over 8 bases. Germline V gene sequence: CDR1 MNHEY, CDR2 SVGAGI. V trimming: 6 bases; J trimming: 7 bases; junction bases outside the gene matches: 13. The CDR3 loop spans 15 amino acids. CDR3: CASSPVQGGSGTQYF. In nucleotides, the CDR3 is TGTGCCAGCAGCCCCGTACAGGGGGGAAGCGGGACCCAGTACTTC.

The chain is built from TRBV29-1 and TRBJ2-7; the D gene is possibly TRBD2 (6 bases). The CDR3 runs to 13 residues. Germline loops: CDR1 SQVTM, CDR2 ANQGSEA. V was cut by 7 bases and J by 3 bases, with 16 bases left in between. The CDR3 protein is CSARGGIYYEQYV. CDR3 bases: TGCAGCGCCCGAGGCGGGATTTACTACGAGCAGTACGTC.

Written as DNA, the CDR3 is TGTGCCAGCAGCGTAGGGTCAGATACGCAGTATTTT. Translation gives CASSVGSDTQYF. This rearrangement joins TRBV9 to TRBJ2-3; D unresolved. CDR1 is SGDLS and CDR2 is YYNGEE in the germline V gene. The CDR3 sequence is 12 residues long. The V and J ends lost 0 bases and 4 bases respectively, with 3 bases between them.

J is TRBJ1-2 and V is TRBV7-9, with D unclear. This CDR3 has 13 residues. Germline CDR1 reads SEHNR; CDR2 reads FQNEAQ (reference sequence). V was cut by 4 bases and J by 3 bases, with 9 bases left in between. In DNA form, the CDR3 reads TGTGCCAGCAGCTCAGGCCCAGACTATGGCTACACCTTC. The encoded protein is CASSSGPDYGYTF.

Written as DNA, the CDR3 is TGTGCCAGCAGCTTGGACGGTACTAGGTATGGCTACACCTTC. Its protein is CASSLDGTRYGYTF. The chain carries TRBV5-6 and TRBJ1-2; D gene unclear. CDR1 is SGHDT and CDR2 is YYEEEE in the germline V gene. The CDR3 consists of 14 residues. The ends were cut back, 0 bases at V and 5 bases at J, with 11 bases in the middle.